This section outlines one T cell receptor beta chain sequence together with its context. Clones were sequenced by immunoSEQ multiplex PCR, and TCRdb holds only the in-frame ones, with some missing. Among some 300,000 clones listed, around 90% were seen once. Germline V gives CDR1 SNHLY, CDR2 FYNNEI. Trimming at V came to 7 bases and at J to 4 bases, leaving 8 bases not matched to a gene. This CDR3 region has 15 residues. The sample is drawn from a study of blood T cell repertoires in COVID-19. Across the study: PBMCs, B-cell-depleted T cells, or T cells provided the cDNA or gDNA that made up the material.

One Seattle source followed patients from active infection through their disease course. The sample taken for sequencing was peripheral blood. The chain has TRBV2 and TRBJ2-5; 11 bases line up with TRBD2. This TCR came from a woman in her forties or fifties with COVID-19, enrolled during active disease. CDR3 loop: CASIIAGGPGETQYF. The CDR3 coding sequence is TGTGCCAGCATAATAGCGGGAGGGCCAGGAGAGACCCAGTACTTC.